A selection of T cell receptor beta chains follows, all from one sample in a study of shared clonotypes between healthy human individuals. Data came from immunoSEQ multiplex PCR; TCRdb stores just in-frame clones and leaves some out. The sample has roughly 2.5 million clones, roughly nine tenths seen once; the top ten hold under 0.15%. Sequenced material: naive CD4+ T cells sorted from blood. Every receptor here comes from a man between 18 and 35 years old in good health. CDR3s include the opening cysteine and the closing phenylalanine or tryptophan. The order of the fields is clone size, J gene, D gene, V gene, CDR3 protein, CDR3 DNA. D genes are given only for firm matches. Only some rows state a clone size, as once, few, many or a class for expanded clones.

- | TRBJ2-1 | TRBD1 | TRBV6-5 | CASSPGQGAGNEQFF | TGTGCCAGCAGTCCGGGACAGGGGGCCGGCAATGAGCAGTTCTTC
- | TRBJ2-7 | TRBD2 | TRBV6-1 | CASSESPLAGAYEQYF | TGTGCCAGCAGTGAATCCCCCCTAGCGGGGGCCTACGAGCAGTACTTC
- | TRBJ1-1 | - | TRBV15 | CATSRGLLNTEAFF | TGTGCCACCAGCAGAGGGTTATTGAACACTGAAGCTTTCTTT
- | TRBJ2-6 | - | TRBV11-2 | CASTDRNSGANVLTF | TGTGCCAGCACCGACCGTAACTCTGGGGCCAACGTCCTGACTTTC
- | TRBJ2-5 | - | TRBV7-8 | CASSWAARKYF | TGTGCCAGCAGCTGGGCTGCCCGGAAGTACTTC
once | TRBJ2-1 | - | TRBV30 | CAWKGHQGNEQFF | TGTGCCTGGAAGGGACACCAGGGCAATGAGCAGTTCTTC
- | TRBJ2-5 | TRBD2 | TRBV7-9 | CASSLILAGGGETQYF | TGTGCCAGCAGCTTAATCCTAGCGGGAGGCGGGGAGACCCAGTACTTC
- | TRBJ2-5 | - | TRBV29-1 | CSVAGGRETQYF | TGCAGCGTCGCAGGGGGGAGGGAGACCCAGTACTTC
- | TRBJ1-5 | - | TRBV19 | CASSIPQGPQHF | TGTGCCAGTAGTATTCCACAGGGACCCCAGCATTTT
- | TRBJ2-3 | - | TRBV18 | CASSPGTTDTQYF | TGTGCCAGCTCACCGGGCACAACAGATACGCAGTATTTT
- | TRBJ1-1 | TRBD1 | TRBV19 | CASSPGTGNTEAFF | TGTGCCAGTAGCCCCGGGACAGGTAACACTGAAGCTTTCTTT
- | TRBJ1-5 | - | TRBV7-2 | CASSLDGGKGQPQHF | TGTGCCAGCAGCTTAGATGGCGGGAAGGGACAGCCCCAGCATTTT
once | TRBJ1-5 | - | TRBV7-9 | CASSSPTGEQPQHF | TGTGCCAGCAGCTCCCCGACGGGGGAACAGCCCCAGCATTTT
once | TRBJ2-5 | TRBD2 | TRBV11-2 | CASSPGTSGRGETQYF | TGTGCCAGCAGCCCTGGGACTAGCGGGAGGGGAGAGACCCAGTACTTC
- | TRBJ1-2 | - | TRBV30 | CAWSVHRDTYGYTF | TGTGCCTGGAGTGTCCACAGGGATACTTATGGCTACACCTTC
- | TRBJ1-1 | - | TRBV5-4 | CASSLGGLRDTEAFF | TGTGCCAGCAGCTTGGGGGGCCTCAGGGACACTGAAGCTTTCTTT
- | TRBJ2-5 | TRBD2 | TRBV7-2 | CASSPRRLAGQETQYF | TGTGCCAGCAGCCCACGAAGACTAGCGGGACAAGAGACCCAGTACTTC
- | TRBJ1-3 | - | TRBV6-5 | CASSYSAGASGNTIYF | TGTGCCAGCAGTTACTCGGCCGGTGCCTCTGGAAACACCATATATTTT
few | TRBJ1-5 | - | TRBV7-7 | CASSLAPDQPQHF | TGTGCTAGCAGCTTAGCACCAGATCAGCCCCAGCATTTT
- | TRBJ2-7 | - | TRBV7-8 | CASSLAAAYEQYF | TGTGCCAGCAGCTTAGCGGCAGCCTACGAGCAGTACTTC
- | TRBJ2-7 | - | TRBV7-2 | CASSLGATSPGYEQYF | TGTGCCAGCAGCTTAGGAGCCACAAGCCCGGGCTACGAGCAGTACTTC
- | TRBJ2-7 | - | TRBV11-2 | CASSLDRGEEQYF | TGTGCCAGCAGCTTAGACAGGGGGGAAGAGCAGTACTTC
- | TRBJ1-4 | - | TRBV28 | CASSFPSSVIVEKLFF | TGTGCCAGCAGTTTCCCCAGTTCGGTTATTGTCGAAAAACTGTTTTTT
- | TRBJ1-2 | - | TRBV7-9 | CASSLAGATNYGYTF | TGTGCCAGCAGCCTAGCGGGGGCAACTAACTATGGCTACACCTTC
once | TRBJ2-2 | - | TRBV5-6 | CASSLGLGTDKAYTGELFF | TGTGCCAGCAGCTTGGGACTGGGCACCGACAAAGCCTACACCGGGGAGCTGTTTTTT
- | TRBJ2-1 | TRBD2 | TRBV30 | CAWSVLADNEQFF | TGTGCCTGGAGTGTACTAGCGGACAATGAGCAGTTCTTC
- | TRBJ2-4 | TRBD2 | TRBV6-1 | CASTATSGADIQYF | TGTGCCAGCACTGCGACTAGCGGGGCTGACATTCAGTACTTC
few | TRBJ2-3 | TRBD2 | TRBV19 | CASSTSGGGDTQYF | TGTGCCAGTAGTACTAGCGGGGGGGGAGATACGCAGTATTTT
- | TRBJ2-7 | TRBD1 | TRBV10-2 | CASSPPGGPYEQYF | TGCGCCAGCAGTCCTCCAGGGGGCCCCTACGAGCAGTACTTC
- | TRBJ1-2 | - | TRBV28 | CASSLNGAVGGYTF | TGTGCCAGCAGTTTAAACGGGGCAGTGGGGGGCTACACCTTC
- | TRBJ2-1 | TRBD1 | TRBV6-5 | CASSRAPGQGNEQFF | TGTGCCAGCAGCCGCGCTCCGGGACAGGGGAATGAGCAGTTCTTC
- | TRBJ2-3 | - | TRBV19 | CASSIEGTSDTQYF | TGTGCCAGTAGTATAGAAGGGACATCCGATACGCAGTATTTT
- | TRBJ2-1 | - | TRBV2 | CASSRVLSYNEQFF | TGTGCCAGCAGCCGGGTACTCTCCTACAATGAGCAGTTCTTC
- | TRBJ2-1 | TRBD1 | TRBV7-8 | CASSLGDRGRNEQFF | TGTGCCAGCAGCTTAGGGGACAGGGGGCGCAATGAGCAGTTCTTC
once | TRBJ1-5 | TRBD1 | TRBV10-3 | CAISEAQRGRQGGFQPQHF | TGTGCCATCAGTGAGGCCCAAAGGGGGCGACAGGGAGGTTTTCAGCCCCAGCATTTT
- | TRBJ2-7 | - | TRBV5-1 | CASSLEAVLGSEQYF | TGCGCCAGCAGCTTGGAGGCGGTACTCGGTTCTGAGCAGTACTTC
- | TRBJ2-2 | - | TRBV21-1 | CASSTRASGRWNTGELFF | TGTGCCAGCAGCACGCGGGCTAGCGGGAGGTGGAACACCGGGGAGCTGTTTTTT
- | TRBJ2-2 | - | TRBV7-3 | CASSWSANTGELFF | TGTGCCAGCAGCTGGAGCGCGAACACCGGGGAGCTGTTTTTT
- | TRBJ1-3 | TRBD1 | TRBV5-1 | CASSSQGQSGNTIYF | TGCGCCAGCAGCTCCCAGGGACAGAGTGGAAACACCATATATTTT
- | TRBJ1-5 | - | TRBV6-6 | CASSYGPQDQPQHF | TGTGCCAGCAGTTACGGGCCCCAGGATCAGCCCCAGCATTTT
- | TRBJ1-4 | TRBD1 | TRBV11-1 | CASSPRDRANEKLFF | TGTGCCAGCAGCCCTCGGGACAGGGCTAATGAAAAACTGTTTTTT
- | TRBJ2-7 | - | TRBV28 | CASSFGGHSYEQYF | TGTGCCAGCAGTTTCGGGGGGCATTCCTACGAGCAGTACTTC
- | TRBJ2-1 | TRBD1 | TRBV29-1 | CSVEEPDRGQGQFF | TGCAGCGTTGAAGAACCGGACAGGGGGCAGGGGCAGTTCTTC
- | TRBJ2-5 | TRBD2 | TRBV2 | CASSVLAGGRQETQYF | TGTGCCAGCAGTGTACTAGCGGGAGGACGGCAAGAGACCCAGTACTTC
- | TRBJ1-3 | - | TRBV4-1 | CASSQPKSSGNTIYF | TGCGCCAGCAGCCAACCGAAGAGCTCTGGAAACACCATATATTTT
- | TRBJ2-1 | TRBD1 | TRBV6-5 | CASSSTPGQGANEQFF | TGTGCCAGCAGTTCCACCCCGGGACAGGGGGCGAATGAGCAGTTCTTC
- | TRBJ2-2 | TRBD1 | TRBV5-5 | CASSWTGGSGELFF | TGTGCCAGCAGCTGGACAGGGGGCTCCGGGGAGCTGTTTTTT
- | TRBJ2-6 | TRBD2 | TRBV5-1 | CASSPEGGPGANVLTF | TGCGCCAGCAGCCCAGAGGGAGGGCCCGGGGCCAACGTCCTGACTTTC
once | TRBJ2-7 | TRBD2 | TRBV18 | CASTPGLAGVYEQYF | TGTGCCAGCACGCCAGGGCTAGCGGGAGTATACGAGCAGTACTTC
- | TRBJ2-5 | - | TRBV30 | CAWNGGQETQYF | TGTGCCTGGAACGGGGGACAAGAGACCCAGTACTTC
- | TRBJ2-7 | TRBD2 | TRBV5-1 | CASSLLAGVIYGEQYF | TGCGCCAGCAGTCTCCTAGCGGGAGTCATCTATGGGGAGCAGTACTTC
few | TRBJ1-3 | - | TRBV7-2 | CASSVGNSGNTIYF | TGTGCCAGCAGCGTAGGGAACTCTGGAAACACCATATATTTT
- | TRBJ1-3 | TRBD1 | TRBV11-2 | CASSFSWTGVSGNTIYF | TGTGCCAGCAGCTTCTCTTGGACAGGGGTCTCTGGAAACACCATATATTTT
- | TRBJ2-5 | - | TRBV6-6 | CASSPGGTGKETQYF | TGTGCCAGCAGTCCGGGGGGGACAGGCAAAGAGACCCAGTACTTC
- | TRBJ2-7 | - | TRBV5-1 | CASSRGDSGPTYEQYF | TGCGCCAGCAGCAGGGGGGATAGCGGGCCTACCTACGAGCAGTACTTC
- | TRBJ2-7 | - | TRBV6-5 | CASSYSGTKDYEQYF | TGTGCCAGCAGTTACTCGGGGACAAAGGACTACGAGCAGTACTTC
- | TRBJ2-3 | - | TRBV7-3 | CASSAAGTRNTDTQYF | TGTGCCAGCAGCGCGGCGGGGACCAGAAACACAGATACGCAGTATTTT
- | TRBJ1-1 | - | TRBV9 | CASSVSDSMNTEAFF | TGTGCCAGCAGCGTTTCTGACAGCATGAACACTGAAGCTTTCTTT